The entry that follows covers one T cell receptor (beta chain) sequence. This sample is drawn from a study of blood T cell repertoires in COVID-19. This CDR3 is built from 17 residues. Germline loops: CDR1 SGHRS, CDR2 YFSETQ. The ends lost 2 bases at V and 2 bases at J; junction bases unmatched: 9. Only in-frame clones appear in the TCRdb table, and some are missing; sequencing was by immunoSEQ multiplex PCR. The table includes 250,000 or so clones, 80% to 90% detected once. V usage is TRBV5-1 and J usage is TRBJ2-1; 8 bases match TRBD2. Sequences were obtained from PBMCs or T cells enriched from blood (not recorded which). The sequence was obtained from a man aged 45-60 years who had been exposed to COVID-19. The CDR3 DNA reads as TGCGCCAGCAGCTTACAATCCGGGGGGGCCGCCTACAATGAGCAGTTCTTC. It specifies CASSLQSGGAAYNEQFF.